This TCR beta chain was sequenced in a study of kidney transplant recipient with SARS-CoV-2 infection. The sample holds many counts of this clonotype. Each CDR3 protein gets one entry after TCRdb re-called the reads with MiXCR. Of 250,000 or so distinct CDR3 sequences detected, around 26% appear once; the ten largest clones hold roughly 7%. This specimen was a blood sample, taken at baseline and between days 110 and 120 from a kidney transplant recipient. The source is a male patient aged 25 to 39 who had COVID-19 and was a kidney transplant recipient. Part of the T cells may come from the graft donor.

The CDR3 DNA is TGTGCCAGCAGGGTATCGGGGGACAGCGCCTGGAACACTGAAGCTTTCTTT. It specifies CASRVSGDSAWNTEAFF. V and J are TRBV6-2 or TRBV6-3 and TRBJ1-1; 7 positions match TRBD1. Trimming removed 6 bases from V and 1 base from J; junction bases left unmatched: 14. The CDR3 is 17 amino acids. Germline lookup yields CDR1 MNHEY and CDR2 SVGEGT.